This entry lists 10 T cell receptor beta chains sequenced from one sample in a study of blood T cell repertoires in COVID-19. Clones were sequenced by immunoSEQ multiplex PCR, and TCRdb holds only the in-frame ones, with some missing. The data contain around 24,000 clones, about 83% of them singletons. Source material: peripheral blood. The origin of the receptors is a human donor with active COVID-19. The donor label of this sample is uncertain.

CDR3 coding DNA: TGTGCCAGCAGCCCGACGACTAGCGGCGTATACGAGCAGTACTTC. Encoded protein: CASSPTTSGVYEQYF. V and J are TRBV5-4 and TRBJ2-7, with TRBD2 identical over 9 bases. V dropped 4 bases and J dropped 4; count of bases not matched to a gene: 9. The CDR3 has 15 amino acids. Germline V lookup: CDR1 SGHNT, CDR2 YYREEE (reference sequence).

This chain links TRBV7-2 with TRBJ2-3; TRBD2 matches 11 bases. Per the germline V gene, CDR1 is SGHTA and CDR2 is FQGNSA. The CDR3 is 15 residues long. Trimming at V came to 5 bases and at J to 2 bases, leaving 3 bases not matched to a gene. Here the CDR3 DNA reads TGTGCCAGCAGCACTAGCGGGGGTATCACAGATACGCAGTATTTT. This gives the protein CASSTSGGITDTQYF.

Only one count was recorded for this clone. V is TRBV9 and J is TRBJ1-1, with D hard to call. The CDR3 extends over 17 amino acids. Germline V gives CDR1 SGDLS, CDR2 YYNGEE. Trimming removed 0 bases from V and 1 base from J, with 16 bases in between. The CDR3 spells CASSVGLASATNTEAFF. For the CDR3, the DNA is TGTGCCAGCAGCGTAGGGTTAGCGTCAGCTACGAACACTGAAGCTTTCTTT.

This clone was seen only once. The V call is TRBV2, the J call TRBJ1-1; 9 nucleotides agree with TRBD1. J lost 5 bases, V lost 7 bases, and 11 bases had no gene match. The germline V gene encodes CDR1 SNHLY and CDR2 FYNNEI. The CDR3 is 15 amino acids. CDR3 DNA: TGTGCCAGCACTCTAGAAGGGACAGGGAGGACTGAAGCTTTCTTT. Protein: CASTLEGTGRTEAFF.

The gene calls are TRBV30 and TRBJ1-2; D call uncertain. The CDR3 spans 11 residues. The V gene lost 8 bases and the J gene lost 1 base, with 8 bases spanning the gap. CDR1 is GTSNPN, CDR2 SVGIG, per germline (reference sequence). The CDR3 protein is CAGLINYGYTF. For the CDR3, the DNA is TGTGCCGGGCTAATTAACTATGGCTACACCTTC.

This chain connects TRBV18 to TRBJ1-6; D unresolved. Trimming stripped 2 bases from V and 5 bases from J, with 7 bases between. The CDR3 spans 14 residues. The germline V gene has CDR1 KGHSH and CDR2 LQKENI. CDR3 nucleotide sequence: TGTGCCAGCTCACCAGGGCCCGATAATTCACCCCTCCACTTT. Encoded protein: CASSPGPDNSPLHF.

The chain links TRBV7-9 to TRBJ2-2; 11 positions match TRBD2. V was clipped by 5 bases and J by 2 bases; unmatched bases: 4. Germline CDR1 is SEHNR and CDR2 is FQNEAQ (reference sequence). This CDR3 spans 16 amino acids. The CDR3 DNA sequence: TGTGCCAGCAGCCAGGGGACTAGCGGAAACACCGGGGAGCTGTTTTTT. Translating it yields CASSQGTSGNTGELFF. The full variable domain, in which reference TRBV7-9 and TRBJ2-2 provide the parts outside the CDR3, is DTGVSQNPRHKITKRGQNVTFRCDPISEHNRLYWYRQTLGQGPEFLTYFQNEAQLEKSRLLSDRFSAERPKGSFSTLEIQRTEQGDSAMYLCASSQGTSGNTGELFFGEGSRLTVL.

For the CDR3, the DNA is TGTGCCAGTACTTTCGCTAGCGGTCCCTACGAGCAGTACTTC. This encodes CASTFASGPYEQYF. V and J are TRBV19 and TRBJ2-7; 7 bases map to TRBD2. The V gene's germline CDR1 is LNHDA and CDR2 SQIVND (reference sequence). The CDR3 spans 14 residues. V dropped 7 bases and J dropped 2; count of bases not matched to a gene: 8.

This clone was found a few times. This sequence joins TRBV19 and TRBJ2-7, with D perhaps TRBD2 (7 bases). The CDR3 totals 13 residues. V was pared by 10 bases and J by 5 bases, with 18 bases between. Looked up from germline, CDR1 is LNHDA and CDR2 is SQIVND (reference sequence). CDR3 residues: CATKVTGGHEQYF. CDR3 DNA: TGTGCCACTAAAGTAACGGGGGGCCACGAGCAGTACTTC.

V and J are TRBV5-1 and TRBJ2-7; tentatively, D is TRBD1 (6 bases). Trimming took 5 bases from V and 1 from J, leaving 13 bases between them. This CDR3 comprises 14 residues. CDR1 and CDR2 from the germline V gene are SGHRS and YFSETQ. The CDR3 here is CASSPEDSSYEQYF. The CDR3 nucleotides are TGCGCCAGCAGTCCCGAGGACAGTTCCTACGAGCAGTACTTC.